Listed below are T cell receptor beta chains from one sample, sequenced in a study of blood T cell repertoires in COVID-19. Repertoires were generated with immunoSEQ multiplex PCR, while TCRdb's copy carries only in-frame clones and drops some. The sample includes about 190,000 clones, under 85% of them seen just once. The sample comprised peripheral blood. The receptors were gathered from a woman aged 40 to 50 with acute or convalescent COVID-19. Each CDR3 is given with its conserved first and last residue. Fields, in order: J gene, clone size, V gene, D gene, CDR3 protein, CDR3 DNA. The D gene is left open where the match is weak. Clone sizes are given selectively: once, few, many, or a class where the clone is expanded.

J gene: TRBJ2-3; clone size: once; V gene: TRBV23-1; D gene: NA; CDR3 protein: CASSQSGAGNADTQYF; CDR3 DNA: TGCGCCAGCAGTCAATCAGGGGCAGGGAACGCAGATACGCAGTATTTT
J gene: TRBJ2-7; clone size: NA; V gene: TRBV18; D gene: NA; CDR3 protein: CASSLQQGRGQYF; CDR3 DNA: TGTGCCAGCTCACTCCAACAGGGTCGGGGGCAGTACTTC
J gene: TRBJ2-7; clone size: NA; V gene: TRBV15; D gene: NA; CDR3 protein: CATSSGAGSYEQYF; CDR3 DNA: TGTGCCACCAGCAGTGGGGCGGGGTCCTACGAGCAGTACTTC
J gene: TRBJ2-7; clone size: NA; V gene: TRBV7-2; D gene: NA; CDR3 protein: CASSYSGGNPKEQYF; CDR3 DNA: TGTGCCAGCAGCTACTCAGGGGGGAACCCGAAAGAGCAGTACTTC
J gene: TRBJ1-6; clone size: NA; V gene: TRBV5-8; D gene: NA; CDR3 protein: CASRGSGNSPLHF; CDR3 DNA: TGTGCCAGCAGGGGTTCAGGGAATTCACCCCTCCACTTT
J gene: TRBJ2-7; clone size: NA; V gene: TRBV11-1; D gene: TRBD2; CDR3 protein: CASSSGLGIDEQYF; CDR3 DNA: TGTGCCAGCAGCTCGGGACTAGGTATTGACGAGCAGTACTTC
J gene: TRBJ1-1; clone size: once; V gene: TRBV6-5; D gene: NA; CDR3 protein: CASGSVGGTEAFF; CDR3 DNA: TGTGCCAGCGGTTCTGTGGGGGGCACTGAAGCTTTCTTT
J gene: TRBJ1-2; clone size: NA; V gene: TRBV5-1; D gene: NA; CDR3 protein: CASSLEAGAYGYTF; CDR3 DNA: TGCGCCAGCAGCTTGGAAGCAGGGGCCTATGGCTACACCTTC
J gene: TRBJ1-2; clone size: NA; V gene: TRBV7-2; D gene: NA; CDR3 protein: CASAIRPQAGYGYTF; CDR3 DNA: TGTGCCAGCGCTATCAGGCCCCAGGCGGGCTATGGCTACACCTTC
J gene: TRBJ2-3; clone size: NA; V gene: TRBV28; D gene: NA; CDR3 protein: CASSSSRAGDTQYF; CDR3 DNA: TGTGCCAGCAGTTCCTCCAGAGCGGGAGATACGCAGTATTTT
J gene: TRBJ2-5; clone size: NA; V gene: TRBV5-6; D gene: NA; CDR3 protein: CASSSRGVSETQYF; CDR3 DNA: TGTGCCAGCAGCTCCAGGGGAGTTTCAGAGACCCAGTACTTC
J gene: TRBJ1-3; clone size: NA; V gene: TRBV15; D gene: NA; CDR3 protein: CATTPYRSSGNTIYF; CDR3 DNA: TGTGCCACCACCCCCTACAGGAGCTCTGGAAACACCATATATTTT
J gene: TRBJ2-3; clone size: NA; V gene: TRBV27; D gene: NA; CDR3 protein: CASSQRSPTDTQYF; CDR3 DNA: TGTGCCAGCAGTCAAAGGAGCCCCACAGATACGCAGTATTTT
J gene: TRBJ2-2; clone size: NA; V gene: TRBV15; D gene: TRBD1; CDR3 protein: CATSRESTPKTLWDRGGTGELFF; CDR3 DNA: TGTGCCACCAGCAGAGAGAGCACCCCAAAAACCCTATGGGACAGGGGGGGCACCGGGGAGCTGTTTTTT
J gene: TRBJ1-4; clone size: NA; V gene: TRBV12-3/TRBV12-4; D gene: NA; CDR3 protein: CASSLPPEKLFF; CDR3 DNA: TGTGCCAGCAGTCTACCCCCCGAAAAACTGTTTTTT
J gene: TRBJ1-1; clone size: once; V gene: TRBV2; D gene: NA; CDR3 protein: CASTGSVMGTEAFF; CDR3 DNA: TGTGCCAGCACGGGGTCGGTTATGGGCACTGAAGCTTTCTTT
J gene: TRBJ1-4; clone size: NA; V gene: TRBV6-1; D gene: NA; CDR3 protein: CASSALHEAFYEKLFF; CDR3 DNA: TGTGCCAGCAGTGCCTTACACGAGGCATTTTATGAAAAACTGTTTTTT
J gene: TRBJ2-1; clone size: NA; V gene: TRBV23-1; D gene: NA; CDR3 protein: CASSQPQDTLPNEQFF; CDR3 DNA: TGCGCCAGCAGTCAACCCCAAGACACTCTCCCCAATGAGCAGTTCTTC
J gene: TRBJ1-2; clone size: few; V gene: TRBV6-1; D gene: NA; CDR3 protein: CASSEAGQGHGYTF; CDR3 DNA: TGTGCCAGCAGTGAAGCCGGTCAGGGCCATGGCTACACCTTC
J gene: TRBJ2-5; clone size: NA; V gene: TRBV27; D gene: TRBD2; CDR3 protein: CASSRTRQETQYF; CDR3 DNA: TGTGCCAGCAGCCGGACTAGGCAAGAGACCCAGTACTTC
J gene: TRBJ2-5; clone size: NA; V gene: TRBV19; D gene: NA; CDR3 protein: CASSMRLGGTETQYF; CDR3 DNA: TGTGCCAGTAGTATGAGACTAGGGGGCACGGAGACCCAGTACTTC
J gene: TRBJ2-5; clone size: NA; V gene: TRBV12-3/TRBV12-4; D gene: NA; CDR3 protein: CASSLTGRETQYF; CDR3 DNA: TGTGCCAGCAGTTTGACAGGGAGGGAGACCCAGTACTTC
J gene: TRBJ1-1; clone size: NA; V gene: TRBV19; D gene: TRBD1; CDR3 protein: CASSRQGAVTEAFF; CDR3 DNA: TGTGCCAGTAGTAGACAGGGGGCTGTCACTGAAGCTTTCTTT
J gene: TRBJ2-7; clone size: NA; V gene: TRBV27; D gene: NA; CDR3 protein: CASSLTQDSYEQYF; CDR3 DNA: TGTGCCAGCAGTTTAACTCAGGATTCCTACGAGCAGTACTTC